The TCR beta chain under discussion was sequenced for a study of T cells in women clearing cervical HPV infection. Study in general: Cases: HPV16-related CIN3 or worse on histology, a couple of invasive cancers. Case blood was drawn when the lesion was first found; control blood after infection became undetectable.

Average input was around 1,100 ng genomic DNA for immunoSEQ TCR beta CDR3 amplification. Clones were sequenced by immunoSEQ multiplex PCR, and TCRdb holds only the in-frame ones, with some missing. Here the sample table reports about 20,000 clones. Turning to this clone: The junction does not match germline at one end; this may be a read error.

The sequence was collected from a woman between 18 and 69 years old with a cervical HPV16 infection that either progressed to CIN3+ or cleared (not recorded which). Sequenced sample: blood buffy coat.

The sequenced part of the CDR3 DNA is TGCACCAGCAGCCGCCCACCGACAGGGAACAACACTGAA. This encodes CTSSRPPTGNNTE. The whole CDR3 is CTSSRPPTGNNTEAFF. The gene calls are TRBV4-1 and TRBJ1-1; 7 positions match TRBD1. The read ends 3 residues before the CDR3 terminus; that terminus is restored from the germline J gene. The CDR3 extends over 16 amino acids. CDR1 MGHRA and CDR2 YSYEKL come from the germline V gene.